The clone carrying this TCR beta chain was seen only a few times. The antigen remains unidentified. Reverse transcribing all isolated RNA meant expressed TCRB transcripts were sequenced. Profiling relied on immunoSEQ multiplex PCR, and the TCRdb table lists in-frame clones only, not all of them. The sample holds 600,000 to 700,000 clones; 9.5% to 15% are singletons and the top ten take more than 0.095%. CDR3 length: 14 amino acids. V lost 8 bases and J lost 2, with 13 bases in between. Per the germline V gene, CDR1 is LNHDA and CDR2 is SQIVND (reference sequence). Sorting with CD45RO/CCR7/CD25/CD127/CD95/CD27 yielded naive, central memory, regulatory and stem-like memory CD4+ cells. This sample is drawn from a study of beta chain features in type 1 diabetes. General study results and limits: Shorter TCRB CDR3s, moderately but significantly so, marked every one of the four CD4+ subsets in Type 1 diabetes patients.

This chain uses TRBV19 with TRBJ1-3; weak D call: TRBD1 (5 bases). The TCR originated in a man aged 25 to 40 with type 1 diabetes. The sample was naive CD4+ T cells from blood. The CDR3 nucleotides read TGTGCCAGTTACGGGGGATCCGCTGGAAACACCATATATTTT. It encodes CASYGGSAGNTIYF.